This TCR beta chain was documented in a study of cytomegalovirus exposure and HLA in healthy donors. The study ran its PCR with 60 Vbeta and 13 Jbeta primers. Study processing details: Later analysis identified around 85 million unique TCR beta chains, roughly 11 million shared. TCRdb's copy holds only in-frame clones and misses some; the assay was immunoSEQ multiplex PCR. V and J calls plus clone size are reproduced from that table; the DNA served to infer D and trimming. The sample lists about 120,000 clones; roughly 80% were seen once. Study-wide results and limits: A likely sequencing artifact accounted for one observed cluster of highly shared sequence variants.

Concerning this clone: No antigen is known for it.

This CDR3 is built from 14 residues. V was cut by 4 bases and J by 4 bases, with 13 bases left in between. Germline V CDR1 and CDR2: SNHLY, FYNNEI. This rearrangement joins TRBV2 to TRBJ1-1; tentative D call: TRBD1 (6 bases). The receptor comes from a man aged 60 to 75 in good health and CMV-seropositive. The sequenced sample consisted of PBMCs. CDR3 in amino acids: CASSGQGSVTEAFF. The CDR3 DNA sequence: TGTGCCAGCAGTGGTCAGGGGAGCGTCACTGAAGCTTTCTTT.